This TCR beta chain was sequenced in a study of STAT5B mutations in CD4+ large granular lymphocyte leukemia. General study results and limits: 8/27 top patient clones versus 2/35 control clones were TRBV06-family. No patients shared main leukemic clonotypes, though roughly 27% appeared at low frequency elsewhere.

This clone has a single count. Antigen specificity is unknown. The CDR3 has 16 amino acids. The germline V gene encodes CDR1 SGHRS and CDR2 YFSETQ. V trimming: 0 bases; J trimming: 3 bases; junction bases outside the gene matches: 2. Method: immunoSEQ multiplex PCR; TCRdb's copy keeps in-frame clones and lacks some. The data show around 20,000 clones, about 81% seen once. Source material: CD4+ T cells from blood buffy coats. This sequence originates from a human donor in good health. The V and J genes are TRBV5-1 and TRBJ1-4; 10 positions match TRBD1. The CDR3 coding sequence is TGCGCCAGCAGCTTGGAGACAGGGGGCTCTAATGAAAAACTGTTTTTT. Residues: CASSLETGGSNEKLFF.